This is a list of T cell receptor beta chains from one sample in a study of regulatory T cells in long-lasting Graves disease. TCRdb ran MiXCR on the multiplex PCR reads and lists one entry per CDR3 protein. The sample yields 400,000 to 500,000 distinct CDR3 sequences, around 17% seen once. These same data were also listed under a study on T cells in Graves' hyperthyroidism and ophthalmopathy.

Material: peripheral blood mononuclear cells (PBMCs), obtained at new diagnosis, from a patient treated with antithyroid drugs. The source is a woman aged 25 to 39 with Graves disease. The CDR3 runs from the conserved cysteine through the conserved F or W. The D gene is left open where the match is weak. Clone sizes are given selectively: once, few, many, or a class where the clone is expanded.

TRBJ2-3 | . | TRBV18 | . | TGTGCCAGCTCACCCCGTTCCGGGGGGCTGATGGATACGCAGTATTTT | CASSPRSGGLMDTQYF
TRBJ2-3 | TRBD1 | TRBV5-5 | many | TGTGCCAGCAGCTGGACAGGGGCAAACGGAGATACGCAGTATTTT | CASSWTGANGDTQYF
TRBJ1-5 | . | TRBV12-3/TRBV12-4 | many | TGTGCCAGCAGTCCGGTGGGGAGGGGCAATCAGCCCCAGCATTTT | CASSPVGRGNQPQHF
TRBJ2-3 | TRBD2 | TRBV28 | many | TGTGCCAGCTCAACAGCGGGACCCAACACAGATACGCAGTATTTT | CASSTAGPNTDTQYF
TRBJ2-6 | TRBD1 | TRBV7-9 | few | TGTGCCAGCAGCCCCTACGGGACAGGCCTTTCTGGGGCCAACGTCCTGACTTTC | CASSPYGTGLSGANVLTF
TRBJ2-2 | . | TRBV5-1 | . | TGCGCCAGCAGATCCACAGGGGGGGCCGGGGAGCTGTTTTTT | CASRSTGGAGELFF
TRBJ1-2 | TRBD1 | TRBV28 | many | TGTGCCACCCGTTCCACCGCCCTCGGGACAGGGAAGGTCTATGGCTACACCTTC | CATRSTALGTGKVYGYTF
TRBJ1-5 | . | TRBV11-2 | few | TGTGCCAGCAGCCAGCAGCCCTATAGCAATCAGCCCCAGCATTTT | CASSQQPYSNQPQHF
TRBJ2-1 | TRBD1 | TRBV7-9 | . | TGTGCCAGCAGCCAAACCTTCCGGGACAGACAGTTCTTC | CASSQTFRDRQFF
TRBJ2-1 | TRBD2 | TRBV9 | few | TGTGCCAGCAGCGAGGGTGGGAGGGTCTACAATGAGCAGTTCTTC | CASSEGGRVYNEQFF
TRBJ2-3 | TRBD2 | TRBV12-3/TRBV12-4 | . | TGTGCCAGCAGTTTATTTGTGACTAGCAACACAGATACGCAGTATTTT | CASSLFVTSNTDTQYF
TRBJ2-7 | TRBD2 | TRBV19 | . | TGTGCCAGTAGTACCCCTAGCGGGAATACCTACGAGCAGTACTTC | CASSTPSGNTYEQYF
TRBJ2-7 | TRBD2 | TRBV28 | . | TGTGCCAGCACCATCGGGACTAGACGAGAGCAGTACTTC | CASTIGTRREQYF
TRBJ2-7 | . | TRBV28 | many | TGTGCCAGCACCCAAGGGGAGTCTGGGGTGCAGTACTTC | CASTQGESGVQYF
TRBJ1-1 | . | TRBV6-1 | . | TGTGCCAGCAGTGAAGAGGGCGGGCTCACTGAAGCTTTCTTT | CASSEEGGLTEAFF